Each of the 14 T cell receptor beta chains below was sequenced from the same sample in a study of long-term antiretroviral therapy in people with HIV. immunoSEQ v3.0 was run at survey level. Method: immunoSEQ multiplex PCR; TCRdb's copy keeps in-frame clones and lacks some. This table has some 27,000 clones, roughly 84% appearing once. This sample comprised unsorted PBMCs, obtained 0.4 years after starting antiretroviral therapy. The receptors here all came from a man aged 18 to 30 with HIV.

The chain joins TRBV6-5 to TRBJ2-7; D assignment may be TRBD1 or TRBD2 (5 bases each). The CDR3 is made up of 14 amino acids. Germline CDR1 and CDR2: MNHEY and SVGAGI. Trimming stripped 2 bases from V and 4 bases from J, with 12 bases between. The CDR3 coding sequence is TGTGCCAGCAGTTACGGACCTGGGGGATACGAGCAGTACTTC. The encoded protein is CASSYGPGGYEQYF.

The chain recombines TRBV7-9 with TRBJ1-1; D gene ambiguous. This CDR3 comprises 13 residues. Germline V CDR1 and CDR2: SEHNR, FQNEAQ (reference sequence). Trimming removed 4 bases at V and 5 bases at J, with 11 bases between. In DNA, the CDR3 is TGTGCCAGCAGCTCGATCCCCGGGACTGAAGCTTTCTTT. Translated, it gives CASSSIPGTEAFF.

This clone appeared once. The genes are TRBV19 and TRBJ2-3, with TRBD2 matching 10 bases. The CDR3 has 18 residues. Trimming took 5 bases from V and 1 from J; bases not matched to a gene: 12. CDR1 and CDR2 from the germline V gene are LNHDA and SQIVND (reference sequence). The DNA of the CDR3 is TGTGCCAGTAGTTTAGGAGCGGGAGGGCCGGGGGGCACAGATACGCAGTATTTT. Its translation: CASSLGAGGPGGTDTQYF.

The chain links TRBV5-4 to TRBJ2-1; 12 bases are a match to TRBD2. The CDR3 spans 15 residues. V shed 4 bases, J shed 7 bases, and the junction held 6 bases outside the gene matches. From germline, CDR1 is SGHNT and CDR2 YYREEE (reference sequence). CDR3 nucleotides: TGTGCCAGCAGCCCATCAGGGACTAGCGGGAATGAGCAGTTCTTC. Amino acid sequence: CASSPSGTSGNEQFF. Looking up the rest from reference TRBV5-4 and TRBJ2-1 gives the full variable domain: ETGVTQSPTHLIKTRGQQVTLRCSSQSGHNTVSWYQQALGQGPQFIFQYYREEENGRGNFPPRFSGLQFPNYSSELNVNALELDDSALYLCASSPSGTSGNEQFFGPGTRLTVL.

J is TRBJ2-1 and V is TRBV18; 12 nucleotides match TRBD2. The V gene's germline CDR1 is KGHSH and CDR2 LQKENI. The length of the CDR3 is 18 residues. The J segment lost 4 bases and the V segment lost 2 bases, leaving 9 bases of the junction unmatched. The CDR3 DNA sequence: TGTGCCAGCTCACCAAACGGGCTAGCGGGAGGGTCTTACAATGAGCAGTTCTTC. Translation gives CASSPNGLAGGSYNEQFF.

This clone was observed a handful of times. This chain connects TRBV7-9 to TRBJ1-2; a possible D gene is TRBD1 (6 bases). The CDR3 contains 14 residues. V shed 3 bases and J shed 5 bases, with 13 bases lying between them. Germline CDR1 SEHNR, CDR2 FQNEAQ (reference sequence). In DNA, the CDR3 is TGTGCCAGCAGCTTGAGGGAAGGGGGATATGGCTACACCTTC. This encodes CASSLREGGYGYTF.

The chain joins TRBV7-9 to TRBJ2-5, with 11 bases fitting TRBD2. CDR1 is SEHNR and CDR2 is FQNEAQ in the germline V gene (reference sequence). The CDR3 length is 16 residues. The V and J ends lost 1 base and 2 bases, in that order; junction bases with no gene match: 3. CDR3 sequence (DNA): TGTGCCAGCAGCTTAGGGTCTAGCGGGAGGCAAGAGACCCAGTACTTC. It yields the protein CASSLGSSGRQETQYF.

The V and J genes are TRBV6-1 and TRBJ2-7; possibly TRBD2 for D (6 bases). The CDR3 totals 14 residues. Germline loops: CDR1 MNHNS, CDR2 SASEGT. V was clipped by 2 bases and J by 4 bases, with 12 bases between them. CDR3 sequence reads: CASSEPGDLYEQYF. The DNA of the CDR3 is TGTGCCAGCAGTGAACCGGGGGATCTTTACGAGCAGTACTTC.

This sequence joins TRBV9 and TRBJ2-3; D may be TRBD2 (6 bases). This CDR3 has 15 amino acids. In germline, CDR1 is SGDLS, CDR2 YYNGEE. V lost 0 bases and J lost 4, with 12 bases in between. The CDR3 spells CASSVEPGEADTQYF. The CDR3 coding sequence is TGTGCCAGCAGCGTAGAGCCGGGAGAGGCAGATACGCAGTATTTT.

The rearrangement links TRBV28 to TRBJ1-5; a weak D match, TRBD1 (6 bases). This CDR3 is 17 amino acids long. Germline-derived CDR1 and CDR2 are MDHEN and SYDVKM. V was trimmed by 10 bases and J by 0 bases, leaving 22 bases between them. The CDR3, as DNA: TGTGCCACCAACACACCTAGGACAGTTAATAGCAATCAGCCCCAGCATTTT. It specifies CATNTPRTVNSNQPQHF.

The chain joins TRBV6-1 to TRBJ2-3; no clear D gene. V lost 3 bases, J lost 0 bases, and 10 bases lay in between. The CDR3 has 15 residues. Per the germline V gene, CDR1 is MNHNS and CDR2 is SASEGT. CDR3 in amino acids: CASSERGSSTDTQYF. The DNA of the CDR3 is TGTGCCAGCAGTGAGCGAGGCTCTAGCACAGATACGCAGTATTTT.

The chain links TRBV28 to TRBJ2-5; D is unresolved. Trimming took 5 bases from V and 7 from J, leaving 11 bases between them. This CDR3 has 12 amino acids. CDR1 is MDHEN and CDR2 is SYDVKM in the germline V gene. The CDR3 loop reads CASSGVGWTQYF. As DNA, the CDR3 is TGTGCCAGCAGTGGTGTCGGTTGGACCCAGTACTTC.

The rearrangement uses TRBV27 and TRBJ2-7; possible D gene TRBD1, 6 bases. V was pared by 0 bases and J by 2 bases, with 8 bases between. Germline CDR1 MNHEY, CDR2 SMNVEV (reference sequence). This CDR3 is 14 amino acids long. The CDR3 nucleotides are TGTGCCAGCAGTTTATCGGCAGGGGCCTACGAGCAGTACTTC. It codes for CASSLSAGAYEQYF.

The rearrangement links TRBV4-2 to TRBJ2-1; D gene ambiguous. Deletions cut 3 bases from V and 0 bases from J, with 15 bases between. The CDR3 spans 17 residues. Looked up from germline, CDR1 is LGHNA and CDR2 is YNFKEQ. Here the CDR3 DNA reads TGTGCCAGCAGCCACGACTTGGGTTTTAGCTCCTACAATGAGCAGTTCTTC. This gives the protein CASSHDLGFSSYNEQFF.